This T cell receptor beta chain was found in a study of blood T cell repertoires in COVID-19. Overall study context: The origin of the acute and convalescent COVID-19 samples was the United States, Italy and Spain.

V was clipped by 3 bases and J by 2 bases, with 14 bases between them. CDR3 length: 15 amino acids. CDR1 is KGHSH, CDR2 LQKENI, per germline. Measured with immunoSEQ multiplex PCR; TCRdb has only the in-frame clones, and not every one. The sample consists of some 120,000 clones, 65% to 85% of them appearing once. Enrollment of patients from Seattle took place during active infection, with longitudinal follow-up. This receptor was taken from a man aged 25 to 40 with COVID-19, enrolled during active disease. The rearrangement joins TRBV18 to TRBJ2-7; D possibly corresponds to TRBD2 (6 bases). Sequenced: peripheral blood. The CDR3 reads CASSPRGGSPYEQYF. The CDR3 DNA is TGTGCCAGCTCACCGCGTGGGGGGTCCCCCTACGAGCAGTACTTC.